Below, 21 T cell receptor beta chains from the same sample are listed, as sequenced in a study of blood T cell repertoires in COVID-19. Using immunoSEQ multiplex PCR, the repertoire was profiled, and TCRdb retains in-frame clones only, with some absent. The sample has about 300,000 clones, 75% to 90% seen once. Sequencing was carried out using PBMCs or T cells enriched from blood (not recorded which). The origin of the receptors is a young man who had recovered from COVID-19.

This clone was detected once. The rearrangement joins TRBV5-5 to TRBJ2-5; D perhaps matches TRBD2 (5 bases). Germline CDR1 SGHKS, CDR2 YYEKEE (reference sequence). The CDR3 has 16 residues. Trimming removed 4 bases at V and 5 bases at J, with 21 bases between. CDR3 in amino acids: CASSPERTGGLETQYF. Here the CDR3 DNA reads TGTGCCAGCAGCCCCGAAAGAACTGGAGGCCTCGAGACCCAGTACTTC.

The CDR3 spells CASSLVFTPSRGSYNEQFF. The CDR3 DNA reads TGTGCCAGCAGCTTAGTCTTCACCCCCTCCCGGGGCTCCTACAATGAGCAGTTCTTC. The V call is TRBV7-2, the J call TRBJ2-1; perhaps TRBD2 as D (5 bases). The CDR3 sequence is 19 residues long. CDR1 is SGHTA and CDR2 is FQGNSA in the germline V gene. Trimming took 1 base from V and 0 from J, leaving 19 bases between them.

The chain employs TRBV7-9 and TRBJ2-1, with 9 bases matching TRBD2. This CDR3 has 16 amino acids. V trimming: 7 bases; J trimming: 0 bases; junction bases outside the gene matches: 7. Germline V gene data show CDR1 as SEHNR and CDR2 as FQNEAQ (reference sequence). The CDR3 region is CASTFPTSGSYNEQFF. Written as DNA, the CDR3 is TGTGCCAGCACTTTCCCGACTAGCGGCTCCTACAATGAGCAGTTCTTC.

This chain joins TRBV19 and TRBJ2-2, with TRBD1 matching over 9 bases. V was pared by 3 bases and J by 1 base, with 6 bases of the junction left unmatched. Looked up from germline, CDR1 is LNHDA and CDR2 is SQIVND (reference sequence). The CDR3 has 17 amino acids. In nucleotides, the CDR3 is TGTGCCAGTAGTATCCTGGGGACAGGGAAGAACACCGGGGAGCTGTTTTTT. This sequence encodes CASSILGTGKNTGELFF.

This clone was seen a few times. J is TRBJ1-1 and V is TRBV7-3; D is uncertain. CDR3 length: 16 amino acids. Trimming pared 1 base from V and 4 bases from J, leaving 16 bases between. Germline CDR1 is SGHTA and CDR2 is FQGTGA. CDR3: CASSLMSAQDSTEAFF. For the CDR3, the DNA is TGTGCCAGCAGCTTAATGTCCGCCCAGGATAGCACTGAAGCTTTCTTT.

The gene calls are TRBV7-8 and TRBJ2-1, with a tentative D call TRBD1 (5 bases). Germline CDR1 is SGHVS and CDR2 is FQNEAQ. Trimming took 6 bases from V and 7 from J, leaving 22 bases between them. The CDR3 has 16 amino acids. The CDR3 DNA reads as TGTGCCAGCAGAAGGACCAGGGTCTCGGCAGGTAATGAGCAGTTCTTC. Its translation: CASRRTRVSAGNEQFF.

The chain carries TRBV24-1 and TRBJ1-5, with TRBD1 identical over 7 bases. This CDR3 has 15 amino acids. The V and J ends lost 2 bases and 6 bases, in that order; junction bases with no gene match: 6. Looked up from germline, CDR1 is KGHDR and CDR2 is SFDVKD. The CDR3 region is CATSDSTGLRQPQHF. CDR3 sequence (DNA): TGTGCCACCAGTGATTCGACAGGGTTGCGTCAGCCCCAGCATTTT.

This clone was found many times. The rearrangement links TRBV2 to TRBJ2-3, with 11 positions matching TRBD2. This CDR3 spans 19 amino acids. J lost 0 bases, V lost 6 bases, and 14 bases had no gene match. Germline V lookup: CDR1 SNHLY, CDR2 FYNNEI. The CDR3 is CASSPGTSGPRASTDTQYF. As DNA, the CDR3 is TGTGCCAGCAGCCCGGGGACTAGCGGTCCCCGTGCTAGCACAGATACGCAGTATTTT.

V usage is TRBV7-8 and J usage is TRBJ2-5, with no clear D. The CDR3 totals 11 residues. CDR1 and CDR2 from the germline V gene are SGHVS and FQNEAQ. The germline V and J ends were trimmed by 5 bases and 5 bases, with 6 bases remaining between them. The CDR3 loop is CASSPLETQYF. Written as DNA, the CDR3 is TGTGCCAGCAGCCCATTGGAGACCCAGTACTTC. Full variable domain (outside the CDR3, taken from reference TRBV7-8 and TRBJ2-5): GAGVSQSPRYKVAKRGQDVALRCDPISGHVSLFWYQQALGQGPEFLTYFQNEAQLDKSGLPSDRFFAERPEGSVSTLKIQRTQQEDSAVYLCASSPLETQYFGPGTRLLVL.

J is TRBJ1-2 and V is TRBV6-6; the D gene is possibly TRBD1 (6 bases). The CDR3 runs to 14 residues. The V gene's germline CDR1 is MNHNY and CDR2 SVGAGI (reference sequence). Trimming shortened V by 1 base and J by 8 bases, and 14 bases separated the two germline ends. The CDR3 reads CASSYLGRGGGYTF. The DNA of the CDR3 is TGTGCCAGCAGTTACTTGGGCAGGGGAGGGGGCTACACCTTC.

V is TRBV19 and J is TRBJ2-7, with 8 bases matching TRBD2. This CDR3 comprises 12 residues. After removal of 7 bases from V and 6 bases from J, the junction contained 5 bases not matched to a gene. From germline, CDR1 is LNHDA and CDR2 SQIVND (reference sequence). CDR3 DNA sequence: TGTGCCAGTAAACGGGCGGGGGGCGAGCAGTACTTC. Its protein is CASKRAGGEQYF.

In this sample, this clone turned up once. The rearrangement links TRBV19 to TRBJ1-1; the D is unclear. Germline V gene lookup returns CDR1 LNHDA and CDR2 SQIVND (reference sequence). Trimming took 5 bases from V and 4 from J, leaving 17 bases between them. This CDR3 has 15 residues. This chain's CDR3 is CASSSPGGRPTEAFF. CDR3 sequence (DNA): TGTGCCAGTAGTTCTCCTGGCGGTCGGCCCACTGAAGCTTTCTTT.

This clone was found once. V usage is TRBV12-5 and J usage is TRBJ2-1; 7 nucleotides line up with TRBD2. Germline loops: CDR1 LGHNT, CDR2 FRNRAP. This CDR3 spans 14 amino acids. CDR3 residues: CASAGPSSYNEQFF. The CDR3 region has the DNA TGTGCCTCAGCGGGACCTAGCTCCTACAATGAGCAGTTCTTC.

J is TRBJ1-5 and V is TRBV5-8; D remains unclear. CDR3 size: 15 residues. V was clipped by 0 bases and J by 7 bases, with 14 bases between them. Germline CDR1 SGHTS, CDR2 YDEGEE. The CDR3 region is CASSLGRGFVQPQHF. The CDR3 coding sequence is TGTGCCAGCAGCTTGGGGCGGGGATTCGTGCAGCCCCAGCATTTT.

This clone was found a few times. The chain has TRBV11-2 and TRBJ2-3, with 8 bases fitting TRBD2. The junction had 3 bases not matched to a gene; V was cut back by 3 bases and J by 1 base. This CDR3 contains 15 residues. CDR1 and CDR2 from the germline V gene are SGHAT and FQNNGV. The CDR3 nucleotides read TGTGCCAGCAGCTTTAAACTAGCGGGCACAGATACGCAGTATTTT. It encodes CASSFKLAGTDTQYF.

The chain uses TRBV4-3 and TRBJ2-1; D gene uncertain. The V gene's germline CDR1 is LGHNA and CDR2 YSLEER. The CDR3 extends over 16 amino acids. Trimming cost V 0 bases and J 1 base, with 10 bases left between them. The CDR3 nucleotides read TGCGCCAGCAGCCAAGATTTGGCTAGTTCCTACAATGAGCAGTTCTTC. It is translated as CASSQDLASSYNEQFF.

The chain combines TRBV7-6 with TRBJ1-1, with a possible D match to TRBD1 (6 bases). This CDR3 region has 15 residues. CDR1 and CDR2 from the germline V gene are SGHVS and FNYEAQ. The V end was cut by 0 bases, the J end by 6 bases, with 14 bases between. The DNA for the CDR3 is TGTGCCAGCAGCTTAGCGGGACAAAGTACTTCTGAAGCTTTCTTT. Its protein product is CASSLAGQSTSEAFF.

The chain has TRBV27 and TRBJ1-2; perhaps TRBD1 as D (6 bases). Trimming took off 5 bases at V and 4 bases at J, with 14 bases between the two ends. Germline V gene data show CDR1 as MNHEY and CDR2 as SMNVEV (reference sequence). The CDR3 extends over 14 amino acids. The CDR3 protein is CASSQSRDIYGYTF. In nucleotides, the CDR3 is TGTGCCAGCAGTCAGTCCCGGGACATCTATGGCTACACCTTC.

This clone was picked up a small number of times. V and J are TRBV5-4 and TRBJ2-3; 9 bases are shared with TRBD2. With V trimmed by 4 bases and J by 3 bases, 12 bases remained unmatched. The CDR3 runs 17 residues. Germline CDR1 and CDR2: SGHNT and YYREEE (reference sequence). CDR3 in amino acids: CASSRQAWRGGTDTQYF. As DNA, the CDR3 is TGTGCCAGCAGCAGGCAGGCTTGGCGGGGGGGTACAGATACGCAGTATTTT.

The rearrangement joins TRBV10-3 to TRBJ1-5; no definite D call. Deletions cut 4 bases from V and 2 bases from J, with 15 bases between. The germline V gene has CDR1 ENHRY and CDR2 SYGVKD. This CDR3 has 16 amino acids. CDR3: CAISVGSSEGNQPQHF. The CDR3 DNA follows: TGTGCCATCAGTGTGGGGTCCTCGGAGGGCAATCAGCCCCAGCATTTT.

The chain carries TRBV4-2 and TRBJ2-7; D is possibly TRBD2 (5 bases). V was shortened by 4 bases and J by 4 bases, with 5 bases between the two germline ends. Germline V gene data show CDR1 as LGHNA and CDR2 as YNFKEQ. The length of the CDR3 is 11 residues. The CDR3 spells CASSPGYEQYF. The CDR3 nucleotides are TGTGCCAGCAGCCCGGGATACGAGCAGTACTTC.